This TCR beta chain emerged from a study of high-grade serous ovarian cancer treatment subgroups. Tumor tissue was taken before any definitive surgery or chemotherapy was given. The V gene's germline CDR1 is SGHKS and CDR2 YYEKEE (reference sequence). The V gene lost 4 bases and the J gene lost 8 bases, with 15 bases spanning the gap. This CDR3 is 13 amino acids long. Profiling relied on immunoSEQ multiplex PCR, and the TCRdb table lists in-frame clones only, not all of them. This table has a few thousand clones, roughly two thirds appearing once. Sequenced: tumor tissue. V gene TRBV5-5 combines with J gene TRBJ1-2; D gene ambiguous. This TCR was sampled from a human donor with high-grade serous ovarian cancer. The CDR3 region has the DNA TGTGCCAGCAGCCAAGATCTTGCGTGGGGCTACACCTTC. Translated: CASSQDLAWGYTF.